This passage covers 10 T cell receptor beta chains from one sample sequenced in a study of control samples from healthy donors and cancer patients. Generated by immunoSEQ multiplex PCR, the TCRdb table keeps only in-frame clones and is missing some. Altogether about 130,000 clones are present, 75% to 95% being singletons, with the ten largest covering 2% to 2.5%. The specimen was blood. The source of these receptors is a man between 18 and 35 years old in good health.

This clone was detected only once. The chain couples TRBV10-3 to TRBJ1-5; no definite D call. V was cut by 8 bases and J by 5 bases, with 10 bases left in between. Germline values: CDR1 ENHRY, CDR2 SYGVKD. This CDR3 is built from 12 residues. The CDR3 DNA follows: TGTGCCATCTCATCGGAGTATCAGCCCCAGCATTTT. The encoded protein is CAISSEYQPQHF.

The gene calls are TRBV6-5 and TRBJ1-5; possibly TRBD1 for D (5 bases). Trimming removed 7 bases from V and 2 bases from J, with 6 bases in between. Germline lookup yields CDR1 MNHEY and CDR2 SVGAGI. This CDR3 region has 12 residues. The CDR3 DNA is TGTGCCAGCACGGGGGGCAATCAGCCCCAGCATTTT. Translation: CASTGGNQPQHF.

J is TRBJ2-6 and V is TRBV2; D ambiguous. CDR1 is SNHLY and CDR2 is FYNNEI in the germline V gene. V was cut by 8 bases and J by 0 bases, with 14 bases left in between. The CDR3 runs 16 residues. The CDR3 protein is CASQWQESSGANVLTF. CDR3 in DNA: TGTGCCAGCCAGTGGCAGGAGAGCTCTGGGGCCAACGTCCTGACTTTC.

The gene calls are TRBV29-1 and TRBJ2-2; D gene unclear. V lost 3 bases to trimming and J lost 2 bases, with 7 bases between them. This CDR3 spans 13 amino acids. Germline assignment: CDR1 SQVTM and CDR2 ANQGSEA. The CDR3 region is CSVEWLNTGELFF. The CDR3 nucleotides are TGCAGCGTTGAGTGGCTTAACACCGGGGAGCTGTTTTTT.

The chain combines TRBV4-1 with TRBJ1-2, with D maybe TRBD1 (6 bases). V was trimmed by 0 bases and J by 4 bases, leaving 15 bases between them. In germline, CDR1 is MGHRA, CDR2 YSYEKL. The CDR3 contains 16 residues. CDR3 region: CASSQEDRAPIYGYTF. As DNA, the CDR3 is TGCGCCAGCAGCCAAGAGGACAGAGCGCCAATCTATGGCTACACCTTC.

This clone has just one count. The V and J genes are TRBV3-1 (or the pseudogene TRBV3-2) and TRBJ2-1; 9 bases fit TRBD1. J gave up 6 bases and V 5 bases, and 2 bases lay outside the gene matches. The CDR3 sequence is 13 residues long. The germline CDR1 and CDR2 sequences are LGHDT and YNNKEL (reference sequence). Here the CDR3 reads CASSKDRGNEQFF. Written as DNA, the CDR3 is TGTGCCAGCAGCAAGGACAGGGGCAATGAGCAGTTCTTC.

V is TRBV7-2 and J is TRBJ1-1; tentatively, D is TRBD1 (5 bases). The CDR3 runs to 13 residues. Trimming removed 6 bases from V and 0 bases from J, with 8 bases in between. From germline, CDR1 is SGHTA and CDR2 FQGNSA. CDR3 DNA sequence: TGTGCCAGCAGTCAGACAGTGAACACTGAAGCTTTCTTT. This encodes CASSQTVNTEAFF.

The chain employs TRBV9 and TRBJ1-5; the D gene is possibly TRBD1 (6 bases). This CDR3 is 14 amino acids long. Trimming removed 7 bases from V and 5 bases from J, with 16 bases in between. Germline CDR1 is SGDLS and CDR2 is YYNGEE. CDR3: CASSEGHGYQPQHF. The CDR3 coding sequence is TGTGCCAGCTCCGAGGGACACGGGTATCAGCCCCAGCATTTT.

The chain combines TRBV2 with TRBJ2-1; D may be TRBD1 or TRBD2 (5 bases each). Germline values: CDR1 SNHLY, CDR2 FYNNEI. The CDR3 is 15 residues long. The V gene lost 2 bases and the J gene lost 2 bases, with 10 bases spanning the gap. The CDR3: CASSENGAAYNEQFF. The CDR3 nucleotides read TGTGCCAGCAGTGAAAACGGGGCGGCCTACAATGAGCAGTTCTTC.

This clone has only one observation. The V and J genes are TRBV25-1 and TRBJ2-1; 8 positions agree with TRBD2. V lost 6 bases, J lost 12 bases, and 4 bases stayed unmatched. This CDR3 is built from 11 residues. CDR1 is MGHDK and CDR2 is SYGVNS in the germline V gene. CDR3 sequence (DNA): TGTGCCAGCAGCATCGGGGGGGGGCAGTTCTTC. Amino acid sequence: CASSIGGGQFF. The whole variable domain, remainder taken from reference TRBV25-1 and TRBJ2-1, is EADIYQTPRYLVIGTGKKITLECSQTMGHDKMYWYQQDPGMELHLIHYSYGVNSTEKGDLSSESTVSRIRTEHFPLTLESARPSHTSQYLCASSIGGGQFFGPGTRLTVL.